The entry below gives a single T cell receptor beta chain sequence along with its context. Different DNA sequences within this sample yield the same CDR3. This CDR3 is 15 amino acids long. Germline CDR1 and CDR2: LNHNV and YYDKDF (reference sequence). V shed 0 bases and J shed 5 bases, with 13 bases lying between them. Adult donors, all healthy and HIV-negative, had no recent acute infections or vaccinations. Genomic DNA of each subset was evenly split across several immunoSEQ plates. Profiled with immunoSEQ multiplex PCR; TCRdb holds only in-frame clones, not every one. The table has some 500,000 clones, 79% seen once. This specimen comes from a study of shared clonotypes between healthy human individuals.

This clonotype was sampled from a woman in her thirties or forties in good health. Some clones in this sample may be carry-over from other donors' samples. The chain combines TRBV15 with TRBJ2-5, with D possibly TRBD1 on 5 matching bases. Material for sequencing was PBMCs. CDR3 nucleotide sequence: TGTGCCACCAGCAGAGATTCCGGTGGGGCCGAGACCCAGTACTTC. Protein: CATSRDSGGAETQYF.